A selection of T cell receptor beta chains follows, all from one sample in a study of cytomegalovirus exposure and HLA in healthy donors. Clones were read by immunoSEQ multiplex PCR, and TCRdb kept only the in-frame ones, dropping some. This sample has 150,000 to 200,000 clones; around 84% occur once, and the top ten carry 1.5% to 2%. Specimen: PBMCs. These receptors originate from a woman between 18 and 29 years old in good health and CMV-seronegative. Each CDR3 is given without its conserved first and last residue. The order of the fields is V gene, CDR3 protein.

V gene: TRBV9
CDR3 protein: ASSVGPKEEKLF

V gene: TRBV2
CDR3 protein: ASTGTSGGRNTGELF

V gene: TRBV19
CDR3 protein: ASTPKAGQGAYEQY

V gene: TRBV5-5
CDR3 protein: ASSQGQGLTNYGYT

V gene: TRBV4-1
CDR3 protein: ASSQRGLWGETQY

V gene: TRBV6-1
CDR3 protein: ASREDSNPTGGYT

V gene: TRBV28
CDR3 protein: ASSLEASGLPREY

V gene: TRBV6-6
CDR3 protein: ASTMGQGEETQY

V gene: TRBV4-1
CDR3 protein: ASSQEERGGGKLF

V gene: TRBV19
CDR3 protein: ASSIGGSNQPQH

V gene: TRBV5-1
CDR3 protein: ASSSSPGTATYEQY

V gene: TRBV2
CDR3 protein: ASRGDSNNQPQH

V gene: TRBV5-1
CDR3 protein: ASSLDRGESWTQY

V gene: TRBV30
CDR3 protein: AWSGGQVLALH